This TCR beta chain was captured in a study of naive and memory T cell subsets. Findings and caveats of the study: Clonotypes are single alpha or beta chains, not paired receptors. Possibly reflecting memory cells re-expressing CD45RA, a few larger clonotypes occurred in naive repertoires, especially CD8. TCR abundance followed a power law differing between naive and memory subsets. In naive cells, over 95% of TCR sequences were seen only once.

CDR1 and CDR2 from the germline V gene are MNHEY and SMNVEV (reference sequence). The V gene end was trimmed by 6 bases and the J gene end by 9 bases; junction bases not matched to a gene: 10. This CDR3 has 13 amino acids. A remark on this clonotype: The antigen is not known.

An equimolar mix of two oligonucleotides served as the beta constant-region primer for TRBC1 and TRBC2. Nested alpha and beta constant-region primers with the SP2 primer drove four PCR rounds on ligated cDNA. An oligonucleotide with the SP2 primer and a 12-nucleotide UMI was ligated to the cDNA 3' end. TCRdb recomputed calls from the UMI-ligation and nested PCR reads with MiXCR, one row per CDR3 protein. This table has around 140,000 distinct CDR3 sequences, over 20% appearing once. This receptor was identified in a human donor in good health. The V and J genes are TRBV27 and TRBJ2-7, with TRBD2 matching 8 bases. The sequencing sample was made of naive CD4+ T cells from blood. The CDR3 loop reads CASSLAGEAPQYF. CDR3 sequence (DNA): TGTGCCAGCAGCCTAGCGGGCGAGGCCCCGCAGTACTTC.